A single sample gave rise to the 9 T cell receptor beta chains below, sequenced in a study of blood T cell repertoires in COVID-19. TCRdb's copy holds only in-frame clones and misses some; the assay was immunoSEQ multiplex PCR. The data contain around 250,000 clones, roughly 90% of them seen just once; the ten biggest clones take up 0.85% to 0.95%. The source material was peripheral blood. The receptors shown here come from a woman in her thirties or forties who had recovered from COVID-19.

The chain carries TRBV9 and TRBJ2-1, with 9 bases that match TRBD1. This CDR3 contains 15 residues. Germline V gives CDR1 SGDLS, CDR2 YYNGEE. V lost 3 bases, J lost 4 bases, and 5 bases stayed unmatched. CDR3 nucleotide sequence: TGTGCCAGCAGCGCCCGACAGGGGGTATACAATGAGCAGTTCTTC. As protein: CASSARQGVYNEQFF.

The CDR3 DNA is TGTGCCAGCAGTCCGGAGGGGACAGGAACCTACGAGCAGTACTTC. This sequence encodes CASSPEGTGTYEQYF. This chain uses TRBV28 with TRBJ2-7; 8 bases are shared with TRBD1. Trimming cost V 5 bases and J 2 bases; bases outside gene matches: 8. Per the germline V gene, CDR1 is MDHEN and CDR2 is SYDVKM. This CDR3 has 15 amino acids. The full variable domain, completed using reference TRBV28 and TRBJ2-7, is DVKVTQSSRYLVKRTGEKVFLECVQDMDHENMFWYRQDPGLGLRLIYFSYDVKMKEKGDIPEGYSVSREKKERFSLILESASTNQTSMYLCASSPEGTGTYEQYFGPGTRLTVT.

The gene calls are TRBV5-4 and TRBJ2-3; unclear D gene. Trimming left V 3 bases short and J 3 bases short, with 8 bases between. CDR3 length equals 13 residues. Germline V lookup: CDR1 SGHNT, CDR2 YYREEE (reference sequence). CDR3 region: CASSSIMTDTQYF. The CDR3 DNA sequence: TGTGCCAGCAGCTCCATCATGACAGATACGCAGTATTTT.

The V and J genes are TRBV6-6 and TRBJ1-1, with no clear D. Trimming removed 5 bases at V and 1 base at J, with 14 bases between. The CDR3 contains 15 residues. Germline V gene data show CDR1 as MNHNY and CDR2 as SVGAGI (reference sequence). The CDR3, as DNA: TGTGCCAGCAGTGAGGCGATGGCCGGGAACACTGAAGCTTTCTTT. Protein product: CASSEAMAGNTEAFF.

This chain uses TRBV15 with TRBJ1-4; weak D call: TRBD1 (6 bases). Deletions cut 0 bases from V and 8 bases from J, with 10 bases between. This CDR3 is 14 amino acids long. Germline V gene sequence: CDR1 LNHNV, CDR2 YYDKDF (reference sequence). The CDR3 sequence is CATSRDQGQEKLFF. The CDR3, as DNA: TGTGCCACCAGCAGAGATCAAGGACAGGAAAAACTGTTTTTT.

This sequence joins TRBV27 and TRBJ2-5; 7 positions agree with TRBD2. V lost 5 bases, J lost 5 bases, and 8 bases stayed unmatched. This CDR3 is built from 14 residues. CDR1 is MNHEY, CDR2 SMNVEV, per germline (reference sequence). CDR3 nucleotides: TGTGCCAGCAGTCCTGACGTGGGAGGGGAGACCCAGTACTTC. Its translation is CASSPDVGGETQYF.

This chain links TRBV27 with TRBJ2-2; the match to TRBD2 covers 13 bases. CDR3 size: 15 residues. Germline CDR1 and CDR2: MNHEY and SMNVEV (reference sequence). The V and J ends lost 4 bases and 7 bases, in that order; junction bases with no gene match: 3. The CDR3 DNA follows: TGTGCCAGCAGTTCCGGACTAGCGGGAGTCGGGGAGCTGTTTTTT. It codes for CASSSGLAGVGELFF.

This clone was detected only once. J is TRBJ2-5 and V is TRBV18; D may be TRBD2 (5 bases). V gave up 3 bases and J gave up 4 bases, with 12 bases separating them. CDR3 length: 14 amino acids. Germline V gives CDR1 KGHSH, CDR2 LQKENI. CDR3 in amino acids: CASSPGESRETQYF. CDR3 DNA sequence: TGTGCCAGCTCACCCGGGGAGTCTCGAGAGACCCAGTACTTC.

This chain links TRBV6-4 with TRBJ1-1; D ambiguous. The length of the CDR3 is 13 residues. CDR1 and CDR2 from the germline V gene are MRHNA and SNTAGT. V dropped 4 bases and J dropped 1 base, with 7 bases sitting between them. The CDR3, as DNA: TGTGCCAGCAGTGTACGGGAGAACACTGAAGCTTTCTTT. This translates into CASSVRENTEAFF.